Each of the 32 T cell receptor beta chains below was sequenced from the same sample in a study of response to subunit inactivated influenza vaccine. From the RT-PCR reads, TCRdb called clonotypes with MiXCR, one entry per CDR3 protein. The data show hundreds of thousands of distinct CDR3 sequences, 6.5% to 8% seen once. Specimen: PBMCs from blood, collected less than 25 months after vaccination. These receptors all come from a man aged 50-75 years who received an inactivated influenza vaccine.

The V gene is TRBV24-1, the J gene TRBJ2-1, with 7 positions matching TRBD1. The germline V gene has CDR1 KGHDR and CDR2 SFDVKD. The CDR3 runs to 14 residues. V shed 0 bases, J shed 5 bases, and the junction held 0 bases outside the gene matches. This CDR3 reads CATSDLGQDNEQFF. The CDR3 nucleotides are TGTGCCACCAGTGATTTGGGACAGGACAATGAGCAGTTCTTC.

This clonotype was detected a few times. The V and J genes are TRBV28 and TRBJ2-7; D is perhaps TRBD2 (6 bases). Germline values: CDR1 MDHEN, CDR2 SYDVKM. The V gene lost 6 bases and the J gene lost 5 bases, with 14 bases spanning the gap. The CDR3 contains 13 residues. The DNA of the CDR3 is TGTGCCAGCAGCTCGAGGGGCGGGAACGAGCAGTACTTC. Protein: CASSSRGGNEQYF.

This clonotype has more than one count but fewer than ten. The rearrangement joins TRBV15 to TRBJ2-2; D not resolved. V lost 4 bases, J lost 8 bases, and 14 bases lay in between. The CDR3 contains 14 residues. The germline V gene has CDR1 LNHNV and CDR2 YYDKDF (reference sequence). CDR3 nucleotide sequence: TGTGCCACCAGCATAATTGCGGTTCGTGGGGAGCTGTTTTTT. This translates into CATSIIAVRGELFF.

This clonotype appeared many times. The chain links TRBV24-1 to TRBJ1-4, with D perhaps TRBD1 (5 bases). CDR1 and CDR2 (germline): KGHDR, SFDVKD. The CDR3 is made up of 14 amino acids. Trimming removed 4 bases from V and 8 bases from J, with 13 bases in between. CDR3: CATSDPREGEKLFF. The DNA for the CDR3 is TGTGCCACCAGTGACCCCCGGGAGGGGGAAAAACTGTTTTTT.

The chain is built from TRBV29-1 and TRBJ2-1; the match to TRBD2 covers 13 bases. The V gene's germline CDR1 is SQVTM and CDR2 ANQGSEA. This CDR3 has 14 amino acids. V shed 6 bases and J 7 bases; nucleotides not matched to a gene: 6. This chain's CDR3 is CSVRTSGSQNEQFF. The CDR3 region has the DNA TGCAGCGTCCGGACTAGCGGGAGTCAGAATGAGCAGTTCTTC.

This clonotype has only a few counts. The gene calls are TRBV6-5 and TRBJ1-1, with D perhaps TRBD1 (5 bases). The CDR3 contains 12 residues. Germline CDR1 MNHEY, CDR2 SVGAGI. With 6 bases removed from V and 3 bases from J, the gap between germline ends came to 8 bases. Here the CDR3 reads CASRGVDTEAFF. The CDR3 DNA reads TGTGCCAGCAGGGGGGTGGACACTGAAGCTTTCTTT.

This clonotype was recorded a few times. The chain has TRBV29-1 and TRBJ2-2; D perhaps matches TRBD1 (5 bases). Trimming pared 0 bases from V and 1 base from J, leaving 15 bases between. CDR1 and CDR2 (germline): SQVTM, ANQGSEA. The CDR3 covers 17 residues. The DNA of the CDR3 is TGCAGCGTTGAAGATTGGGGTACAGGAATGAACACCGGGGAGCTGTTTTTT. Translated: CSVEDWGTGMNTGELFF.

A few counts support this clonotype. The chain combines TRBV4-2 with TRBJ2-1; 8 bases agree with TRBD1. V lost 4 bases to trimming and J lost 0 bases; unmatched junction nucleotides: 5. Germline lookup yields CDR1 LGHNA and CDR2 YNFKEQ. This CDR3 has 16 residues. CDR3 coding DNA: TGTGCCAGCAGCCCGGACAGGGCGAACTCCTACAATGAGCAGTTCTTC. Its protein is CASSPDRANSYNEQFF.

This clonotype has ten or more counts. CDR3 in DNA: TGTGCCAGCAGCCCCGGGACCGCCGGTCACACTGAAGCTTTCTTT. It codes for CASSPGTAGHTEAFF. This chain links TRBV11-2 with TRBJ1-1; a possible D gene is TRBD1 (5 bases). Trimming shortened V by 5 bases and J by 3 bases, and 16 bases separated the two germline ends. The CDR3 runs 15 residues. CDR1 and CDR2 from the germline V gene are SGHAT and FQNNGV.

Worth noting for this clonotype: It may be a read error: a sequence one base away is much more abundant. This chain uses TRBV5-5 with TRBJ1-1, with 7 positions matching TRBD1. The length of the CDR3 is 14 residues. J lost 5 bases, V lost 3 bases, and 7 bases had no gene match. Germline V gene sequence: CDR1 SGHKS, CDR2 YYEKEE (reference sequence). In DNA form, the CDR3 reads TGTGCCAGCAGCTGTCAGGGGGTGGAGACTGAAGCTTTCTTT. Its translation: CASSCQGVETEAFF.

There are many counts of this clonotype. Here the CDR3 reads CAIRSTGTLNTGELFF. Written as DNA, the CDR3 is TGTGCCATCAGATCGACGGGGACACTGAACACCGGGGAGCTGTTTTTT. The rearrangement links TRBV10-3 to TRBJ2-2, with D tentatively TRBD1 (6 bases). The CDR3 is 16 residues long. Deletions cut 6 bases from V and 1 base from J, with 15 bases between. Germline CDR1 ENHRY, CDR2 SYGVKD.

In its sample, this clonotype was seen many times. This chain connects TRBV29-1 to TRBJ2-2; D unresolved. The CDR3 is made up of 12 amino acids. Germline loops: CDR1 SQVTM, CDR2 ANQGSEA. Deletions cut 2 bases from V and 5 bases from J, with 6 bases between. CDR3 nucleotides: TGCAGCGTTGAATCAGATACCGGGGAGCTGTTTTTT. Translated, it gives CSVESDTGELFF.

This clonotype came up many times. This chain links TRBV5-1 with TRBJ1-4, with D maybe TRBD1 (5 bases). Trimming pared 4 bases from V and 3 bases from J, leaving 10 bases between. Germline CDR1 is SGHRS and CDR2 is YFSETQ. The CDR3 totals 14 residues. CDR3 nucleotide sequence: TGCGCCAGCAGCACGGGACCCGCTAATGAAAAACTGTTTTTT. As protein: CASSTGPANEKLFF.

The chain recombines TRBV18 with TRBJ2-7, with D hard to call. The germline V gene encodes CDR1 KGHSH and CDR2 LQKENI. The CDR3 consists of 13 residues. Trimming removed 1 base at V and 3 bases at J, with 7 bases between. The CDR3 DNA reads TGTGCCAGCTCACCACGACCCAACTACGAGCAGTACTTC. Protein: CASSPRPNYEQYF. The entire variable domain, with the rest obtained from reference TRBV18 and TRBJ2-7, is as follows: NAGVMQNPRHLVRRRGQEARLRCSPMKGHSHVYWYRQLPEEGLKFMVYLQKENIIDESGMPKERFSAEFPKEGPSILRIQQVVRGDSAAYFCASSPRPNYEQYFGPGTRLTVT.

This clonotype was picked up many times. The chain couples TRBV6-1 to TRBJ2-7; TRBD1 might be the D (5 bases). The CDR3 is made up of 15 amino acids. Germline V lookup: CDR1 MNHNS, CDR2 SASEGT. Trimming cost V 6 bases and J 1 base, with 16 bases left between them. The CDR3 coding sequence is TGTGCCAGCAGCCCTTACAACAGGCGATCCTACGAGCAGTACTTC. This translates into CASSPYNRRSYEQYF.

The J gene is TRBJ2-2, the V gene TRBV6-5; D is possibly TRBD1 (6 bases). V gave up 0 bases and J gave up 6 bases, with 8 bases separating them. CDR3 length equals 14 residues. The germline CDR1 and CDR2 sequences are MNHEY and SVGAGI. CDR3 protein: CASSYSDRPGELFF. The DNA for the CDR3 is TGTGCCAGCAGTTACTCGGACAGACCCGGGGAGCTGTTTTTT.

The V gene is TRBV10-3, the J gene TRBJ1-3, with a weak D call TRBD1 (5 bases). This CDR3 has 14 residues. In germline, CDR1 is ENHRY, CDR2 SYGVKD. The V gene lost 8 bases and the J gene lost 0 bases, with 11 bases spanning the gap. The CDR3 coding sequence is TGTGCCATCGGACAAGAACCCTCTGGAAACACCATATATTTT. Translation: CAIGQEPSGNTIYF.

J is TRBJ2-1 and V is TRBV20-1; 10 bases match TRBD2. V shed 1 base and J 6 bases; nucleotides not matched to a gene: 0. The CDR3 totals 13 residues. Germline V gene lookup returns CDR1 DFQATT and CDR2 SNEGSKA (reference sequence). This CDR3 reads CSARASGSNEQFF. Here the CDR3 DNA reads TGCAGTGCTAGAGCTAGCGGGAGCAATGAGCAGTTCTTC.

The rearrangement joins TRBV12-2 to TRBJ2-3; the D call of TRBD2 is as the table states it, not checked on the DNA. TRBV12-2 has pseudogene status. The CDR3 loop spans 20 amino acids. The CDR3 region has the DNA TGTGCAAGTCGCTCAGATCCTCTAGTTGTGTTCTGGGGGAGAACAGATACGCAGTATTTT. This gives the protein CASRSDPLVVFWGRTDTQYF.

This clonotype showed up many times. The chain employs TRBV6-2 or TRBV6-3 and TRBJ1-1; D is unclear. The CDR3 is 13 residues long. Per the germline V gene, CDR1 is MNHEY and CDR2 is SVGEGT. Trimming stripped 2 bases from V and 5 bases from J, with 9 bases between. The CDR3 bases are TGTGCCAGCAGTTACGGCGAGGGTACTGAAGCTTTCTTT. This codes for CASSYGEGTEAFF.

This clonotype occurred many times. V and J are TRBV7-2 and TRBJ1-3; 8 bases map to TRBD1. The CDR3 runs to 16 residues. V gave up 5 bases and J gave up 2 bases; unmatched junction bases: 8. From germline, CDR1 is SGHTA and CDR2 FQGNSA. The CDR3: CASSQGAVRAGNTIYF. CDR3 in DNA: TGTGCCAGCAGCCAGGGGGCAGTTCGGGCTGGAAACACCATATATTTT.

This clonotype was counted between two and nine times. V gene TRBV3-1 combines with J gene TRBJ2-2; TRBD2 matches 7 bases. Per germline, CDR1 LGHDT and CDR2 YNNKEL (reference sequence). The CDR3 is 19 amino acids. J lost 3 bases, V lost 0 bases, and 13 bases had no gene match. The CDR3 DNA follows: TGTGCCAGCAGCCAAGAGGCGGGAGTTCGCGTCTCGGACACCGGGGAGCTGTTTTTT. This encodes CASSQEAGVRVSDTGELFF.

As regards this clonotype: This sequence may be a read error, since a much larger clone differs from it by one base. The J gene is TRBJ2-1, the V gene TRBV7-9; D is unclear. Germline CDR1 is SEHNR and CDR2 is FQNEAQ (reference sequence). V lost 1 base to trimming and J lost 4 bases, with 8 bases between them. The CDR3 spans 14 residues. CDR3 sequence reads: CASSLVSGYNEQFF. The CDR3 nucleotides read TGTGCCAGCAGCTTAGTGTCCGGGTACAATGAGCAGTTCTTC.

The V gene is TRBV20-1, the J gene TRBJ2-3; 11 bases map to TRBD2. This CDR3 spans 14 amino acids. Trimming cost V 2 bases and J 4 bases; bases outside gene matches: 2. The germline gives CDR1 DFQATT, CDR2 SNEGSKA (reference sequence). The CDR3: CSARNSGGADTQYF. The CDR3 nucleotides read TGCAGTGCTAGAAATAGCGGGGGGGCAGATACGCAGTATTTT.

This chain uses TRBV5-1 with TRBJ2-1, with 11 bases fitting TRBD2. CDR1 SGHRS and CDR2 YFSETQ come from the germline V gene. V dropped 2 bases and J dropped 8; count of bases not matched to a gene: 6. This CDR3 comprises 15 residues. The CDR3 bases are TGCGCCAGCAGCTTTAGCGGGAGGGCCGGGGATGAGCAGTTCTTC. Translated, it gives CASSFSGRAGDEQFF.

The chain has TRBV6-1 and TRBJ1-1, with 7 bases matching TRBD1. The CDR3 contains 16 residues. Germline CDR1 MNHNS, CDR2 SASEGT. V was pared by 1 base and J by 2 bases, with 7 bases of the junction left unmatched. CDR3 nucleotides: TGTGCCAGCAGTGAAGACCCAGACAGGGTCAACACTGAAGCTTTCTTT. Protein: CASSEDPDRVNTEAFF.

This clonotype was picked up a small number of times. The chain is built from TRBV5-1 and TRBJ2-5; TRBD1 aligns across 10 bases. This CDR3 is built from 13 residues. Germline lookup yields CDR1 SGHRS and CDR2 YFSETQ. Trimming removed 4 bases from V and 5 bases from J; junction bases left unmatched: 2. The CDR3 DNA is TGCGCCAGCAGCATGGACAGGGGGGAGACCCAGTACTTC. Translation: CASSMDRGETQYF.

This clonotype was found a few times. The chain has TRBV4-1 and TRBJ2-7; D is ambiguous. The germline V gene encodes CDR1 MGHRA and CDR2 YSYEKL. Deletions cut 0 bases from V and 7 bases from J, with 10 bases between. The CDR3 contains 13 residues. The CDR3 coding sequence is TGCGCCAGCAGCCAAGAAAGGGATTGGGAGCAGTACTTC. Translating gives CASSQERDWEQYF.

This rearrangement joins TRBV20-1 to TRBJ2-2; 9 nucleotides match TRBD1. Germline assignment: CDR1 DFQATT and CDR2 SNEGSKA (reference sequence). V shed 6 bases, J shed 5 bases, and the junction held 4 bases outside the gene matches. This CDR3 region has 13 residues. CDR3 region: CSAKGTGTGELFF. The CDR3 DNA sequence: TGCAGTGCCAAAGGGACAGGGACCGGGGAGCTGTTTTTT.

This clonotype was counted many times. The chain joins TRBV5-1 to TRBJ2-3, with D possibly being TRBD2 (5 bases). The CDR3 contains 14 residues. Trimming removed 0 bases at V and 5 bases at J, with 10 bases between. Per germline, CDR1 SGHRS and CDR2 YFSETQ. Here the CDR3 reads CASSLDTEGDTQYF. In nucleotides, the CDR3 is TGCGCCAGCAGCTTGGATACAGAGGGAGATACGCAGTATTTT.

This clonotype occurred many times. This chain uses TRBV3-1 with TRBJ2-3, with 7 bases fitting TRBD2. CDR1 LGHDT and CDR2 YNNKEL come from the germline V gene (reference sequence). The CDR3 has 15 residues. Trimming cost V 5 bases and J 2 bases; bases outside gene matches: 7. The DNA for the CDR3 is TGTGCCAGCAGCGAACCGGGACTAATCACAGATACGCAGTATTTT. As protein: CASSEPGLITDTQYF.

In its sample, this clonotype was seen a few times. This chain links TRBV18 with TRBJ2-2; D is unclear. The CDR3 sequence is 14 residues long. The V and J ends lost 5 bases and 6 bases respectively, with 13 bases between them. Germline V gene lookup returns CDR1 KGHSH and CDR2 LQKENI. CDR3 loop: CASSSSIPSGELFF. The DNA of the CDR3 is TGTGCCAGCTCAAGTTCGATACCTTCCGGGGAGCTGTTTTTT.